This T cell receptor (beta chain) was identified in a study of CD8 T cells in ankylosing spondylitis. Comment on this clonotype: The target antigen is unknown.

A quantitative 5'-RACE method, one with molecular barcodes, was used to make TCR beta libraries. MiXCR, applied by TCRdb to the 5' RACE reads, yields one record per CDR3 protein. This table holds tens of thousands of distinct CDR3 sequences, around 3% found once. Broader study findings: Reports say disease-linked clones showed up significantly more in matched ankylosing spondylitis synovial fluid. Clones linked with disease were CD8+ and fairly uncommon in the peripheral blood. Ankylosing spondylitis blood appeared to carry a characteristic TCR beta motif of roughly 8 highly homologous variants.

This sequence was found in a male donor with ankylosing spondylitis or in good health (not recorded which). The sequenced sample was blood, either unsorted or a sorted T cell fraction (not recorded which).

This CDR3 is CASSVSGSLTDTQYF. CDR3 in DNA: TGTGCCAGCAGCGTTAGCGGGAGCCTCACAGATACGCAGTATTTT. V gene TRBV9 combines with J gene TRBJ2-3; 9 positions match TRBD2. V dropped 2 bases and J dropped 2; count of bases not matched to a gene: 3. Germline V CDR1 and CDR2: SGDLS, YYNGEE. This CDR3 is built from 15 residues.